These T cell receptor beta chains were read from a single sample in a study of beta chain features in type 1 diabetes. Produced via immunoSEQ multiplex PCR; TCRdb's table is partial and in-frame only. The sample consists of 120,000 to 150,000 clones, about 13% of them appearing once. Sequencing was carried out using central memory CD4+ T cells from blood. These receptors were obtained from a man aged 18 to 30 with type 1 diabetes. CDR3s include the opening cysteine and the closing phenylalanine or tryptophan. D genes are given only for firm matches. The size field is filled for only some rows; it gives once, few, many or a size class.

TRBJ1-2,.,few,TRBV25-1,TGTGCCAGCAGTGAGGGGGGCCATGGCTACACCTTC,CASSEGGHGYTF
TRBJ1-5,TRBD1,few,TRBV30,TGTGCCTGGGGGACAGCTCACAATCAGCCCCAGCATTTT,CAWGTAHNQPQHF
TRBJ2-6,.,.,TRBV14,TGTGCCAGCAGCCAAGTGGGCTCTGGGGCCAACGTCCTGACTTTC,CASSQVGSGANVLTF
TRBJ2-1,.,.,TRBV7-2,TGTGCCAGCAAAAAGGGGAGAGGGACTCAGCAAAATGAGCAGTTCTTC,CASKKGRGTQQNEQFF
TRBJ1-1,.,few,TRBV4-1,TGCGCCAGCAGCCAAGATAACATGAACACTGAAGCTTTCTTT,CASSQDNMNTEAFF
TRBJ2-5,.,.,TRBV9,TGTGCCAGCAGCGTAGAGCCCCGGGGGGAGACCCAGTACTTC,CASSVEPRGETQYF
TRBJ2-1,.,.,TRBV6-1,TGTGCCAGCAGTGAAGGCCCAACCTCGCTTGAGCAGTTCTTC,CASSEGPTSLEQFF
TRBJ2-5,.,.,TRBV27,TGTGCCAGCAGACCAACTCCCGCCCAAGAGACCCAGTACTTC,CASRPTPAQETQYF
TRBJ1-2,TRBD1,.,TRBV30,TGTGCCTGGACGGGACAGGACTATGGCTACACCTTC,CAWTGQDYGYTF
TRBJ2-4,.,many,TRBV7-9,TGTGCCAGCAGCTTAGGGTCCCTGGGGGCCAAAAACATTCAGTACTTC,CASSLGSLGAKNIQYF
TRBJ1-2,TRBD1,few,TRBV27,TGTGCCAGCGTAGCGGGGACAGGGGAGTCTGGCTACACCTTC,CASVAGTGESGYTF
TRBJ2-7,TRBD1,.,TRBV7-8,TGTGCCAGCAGCTTTGGGACAGGGACAGGCGAGCAGTACTTC,CASSFGTGTGEQYF
TRBJ1-5,.,.,TRBV6-1,TGTGCCAGCAGTGAAGGAGGGATCTGGCAGCCCCAGCATTTT,CASSEGGIWQPQHF
TRBJ2-3,.,.,TRBV6-4,TGTGCCAGCAGTCCCGGGACTCTCAACACAGATACGCAGTATTTT,CASSPGTLNTDTQYF
TRBJ2-3,TRBD2,.,TRBV29-1,TGCAGCGTCGGCGGGGGGGCCTCAGATACGCAGTATTTT,CSVGGGASDTQYF
TRBJ1-2,.,.,TRBV9,TGTGCCAGCAGCGCTACAGGAGGGGTAGAAGGCTACACCTTC,CASSATGGVEGYTF
TRBJ2-1,.,.,TRBV5-4,TGTGCCAGCAGCTTGGTTGGGTGGGACATCAGCTCCTACAATGAGCAGTTCTTC,CASSLVGWDISSYNEQFF
TRBJ2-7,.,few,TRBV5-1,TGCGCCAGCAGCTGGGGCAGGGGTTACGAGCAGTACTTC,CASSWGRGYEQYF
TRBJ2-3,TRBD1,few,TRBV11-3,TGTGCCAGCAGCTCTGCAACAGGGGGGGATACGCAGTATTTT,CASSSATGGDTQYF
TRBJ2-7,TRBD1,.,TRBV5-1,TGCGCCAGCAGCGGGGACAGTTACTACGAGCAGTACTTC,CASSGDSYYEQYF
TRBJ1-2,.,.,TRBV13,TGTGCCAGCACTGAGGCGTGGGGTAACTATGGCTACACCTTC,CASTEAWGNYGYTF
TRBJ2-7,.,few,TRBV11-2,TGTGCCAGCAGCTTCGGGGGACAGCCCTACGAGCAGTACTTC,CASSFGGQPYEQYF
TRBJ1-1,TRBD1,few,TRBV30,TGTGCCTGGAGTCCCCCTAGGACAGGGATCGAAGCTTTCTTT,CAWSPPRTGIEAFF
TRBJ1-1,.,.,TRBV29-1,TGCAGCGTGCTCATTGCGGATAGGGGTGAAGCTTTCTTT,CSVLIADRGEAFF
TRBJ1-4,.,few,TRBV5-1,TGCGCCAGCAGCGGGGGACGCGAAGAAAAACTGTTTTTT,CASSGGREEKLFF
TRBJ1-2,TRBD1,.,TRBV6-1,TGTGCCAGCAGTGGGGACAGGGGGACCTATGGCTACACCTTC,CASSGDRGTYGYTF
TRBJ2-3,TRBD1,few,TRBV7-3,TGTGCCAGCAGCTTAACAAGGGACAGGGGTGGTGATACGCAGTATTTT,CASSLTRDRGGDTQYF
TRBJ1-6,.,.,TRBV6-5,TGTGCCAGCAGGGCCGAGGGGACCCCAAATTCACCCCTCCACTTT,CASRAEGTPNSPLHF
TRBJ2-5,TRBD2,.,TRBV7-9,TGTGCCAGCAGCTTAGATAGCGGGGTGGAGACCCAGTACTTC,CASSLDSGVETQYF
TRBJ2-7,.,few,TRBV27,TGTGCCAGCACCAGCTTCGGGCCCGCCTACGAGCAGTACTTC,CASTSFGPAYEQYF
TRBJ1-2,.,few,TRBV29-1,TGCAGCGTTGAAGTCCTCGACGGTTATGGCTACACCTTC,CSVEVLDGYGYTF
TRBJ2-1,TRBD2,few,TRBV19,TGTGCCAGTAGAACTAGCGGGGAAACAGGTGAGCAGTTCTTC,CASRTSGETGEQFF